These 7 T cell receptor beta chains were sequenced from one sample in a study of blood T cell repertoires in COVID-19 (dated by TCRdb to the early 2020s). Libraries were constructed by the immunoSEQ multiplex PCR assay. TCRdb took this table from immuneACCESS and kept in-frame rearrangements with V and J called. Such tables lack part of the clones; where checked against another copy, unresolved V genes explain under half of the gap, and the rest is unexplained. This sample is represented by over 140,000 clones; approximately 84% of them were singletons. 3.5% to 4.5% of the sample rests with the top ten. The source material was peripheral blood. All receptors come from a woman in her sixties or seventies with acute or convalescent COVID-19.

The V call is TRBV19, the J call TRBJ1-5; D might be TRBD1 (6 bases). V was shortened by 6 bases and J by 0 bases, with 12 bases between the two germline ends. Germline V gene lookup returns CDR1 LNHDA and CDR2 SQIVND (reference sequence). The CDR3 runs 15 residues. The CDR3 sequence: CASRIGTPSNQPQHF. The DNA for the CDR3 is TGTGCCAGTAGAATCGGGACACCTAGCAATCAGCCCCAGCATTTT.

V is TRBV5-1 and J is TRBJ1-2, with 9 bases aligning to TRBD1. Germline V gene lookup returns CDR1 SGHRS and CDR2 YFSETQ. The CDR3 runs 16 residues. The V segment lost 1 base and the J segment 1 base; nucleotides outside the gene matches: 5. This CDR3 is CASSLLGQGNNYGYTF. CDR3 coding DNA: TGCGCCAGCAGCTTGTTGGGACAGGGAAATAACTATGGCTACACCTTC.

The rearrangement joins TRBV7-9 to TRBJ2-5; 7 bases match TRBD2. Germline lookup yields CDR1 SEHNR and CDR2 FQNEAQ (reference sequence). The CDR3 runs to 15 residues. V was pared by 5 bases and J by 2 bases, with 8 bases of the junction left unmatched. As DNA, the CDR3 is TGTGCCAGCAGCCTCAGGGAGGGTGGTCAAGAGACCCAGTACTTC. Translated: CASSLREGGQETQYF.

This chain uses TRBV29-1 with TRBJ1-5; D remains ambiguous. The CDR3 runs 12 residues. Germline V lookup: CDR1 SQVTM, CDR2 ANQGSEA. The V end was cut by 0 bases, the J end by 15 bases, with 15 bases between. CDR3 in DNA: TGCAGCGTTGAAGATCAGCAGCGCCTCCGGCATTTT. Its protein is CSVEDQQRLRHF.

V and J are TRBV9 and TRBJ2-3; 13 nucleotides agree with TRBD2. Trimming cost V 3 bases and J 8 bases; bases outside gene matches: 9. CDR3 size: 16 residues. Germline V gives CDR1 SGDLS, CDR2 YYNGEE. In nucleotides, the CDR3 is TGTGCCAGCAGCGCGCCGGGACTAGCGGGAATGAGTACGCAGTATTTT. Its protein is CASSAPGLAGMSTQYF.

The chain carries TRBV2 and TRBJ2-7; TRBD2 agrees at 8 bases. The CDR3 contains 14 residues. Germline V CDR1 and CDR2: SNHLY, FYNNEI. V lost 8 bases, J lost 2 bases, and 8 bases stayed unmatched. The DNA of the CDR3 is TGTGCCAGCGAGACCGGGACTAGGGCCTACGAGCAGTACTTC. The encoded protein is CASETGTRAYEQYF.

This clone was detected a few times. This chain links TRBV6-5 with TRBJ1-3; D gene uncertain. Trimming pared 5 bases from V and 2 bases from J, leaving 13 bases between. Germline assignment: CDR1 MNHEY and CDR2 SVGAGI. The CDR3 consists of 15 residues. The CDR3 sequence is CASSLRGGTGNTIYF. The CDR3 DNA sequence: TGTGCCAGCAGTCTTCGGGGAGGTACTGGAAACACCATATATTTT.